This T cell receptor (beta chain) was documented in a study of T cells after posttransplantation cyclophosphamide. Study conclusions and caveats: Recipient CMV seropositivity and CMV reactivation strongly tracked TRB clonality. Later post-transplant blood repertoires were often dominated by donor CD8+ memory clones. Blood and skin or GI T cell repertoires showed limited TRB overlap.

Some clones are missing from TCRdb's copy, which holds only in-frame ones; the method was immunoSEQ multiplex PCR. Of more than 20,000 clones in the sample, 73% were seen once. As for this clone: The target antigen is unknown.

On the day of bone marrow donation, the related graft donor provided peripheral blood. The CDR3 is 15 amino acids. Germline loops: CDR1 SGHAT, CDR2 FQNNGV. Trimming cost V 2 bases and J 3 bases; bases outside gene matches: 6. The specimen was memory CD4+ T cells sorted from PBMCs. The sequence was collected from a woman in her fifties or sixties in good health, CMV-negative, and a related stem cell transplant donor. The J gene is TRBJ2-7, the V gene TRBV11-2; 8 bases are shared with TRBD1. CDR3 residues: CASSLSGQGLYEQYF. The CDR3 DNA follows: TGTGCCAGCAGCTTATCTGGACAGGGTCTCTACGAGCAGTACTTC.